This TCR beta chain was found in a study of shared clonotypes between healthy human individuals. Deep level was the assay's run setting. Sequenced by immunoSEQ multiplex PCR; TCRdb stores in-frame clones only, minus some. The profile covers 300,000 to 400,000 clones, with around 86% appearing a single time and roughly 15% taken by the ten largest. Adult donors, all healthy and HIV-negative, had no recent acute infections or vaccinations. V lost 0 bases and J lost 6, with 8 bases in between. This CDR3 region has 13 residues. Germline assignment: CDR1 MNHEY and CDR2 SMNVEV (reference sequence). The TCR comes from a man in his late teens or twenties in good health. The specimen sequenced was memory CD8+ T cells sorted from blood. Indicated subset: CD45RO+ cells pooled with CCR7-negative TemRA cells. J is TRBJ1-1 and V is TRBV27; D might be TRBD1 (5 bases). Here the CDR3 DNA reads TGTGCCAGCAGTTTATCTGTAGGGGCTGAAGCTTTCTTT. It specifies CASSLSVGAEAFF.